These T cell receptor beta chains were read from a single sample in a study of OX40 agonist ivuxolimab in advanced cancers. The table came from immunoSEQ multiplex PCR; TCRdb's copy has only in-frame clones and leaves some out. The repertoire holds fewer than 85,000 clones, with around 86% as singletons. Sequenced material: CD4+ or CD8+ T cells sorted from blood, taken in a trial of the OX40 agonist ivuxolimab. The receptors were sampled from an adult with an advanced solid tumor such as melanoma, head and neck, liver or kidney cancer. The CDR3 runs from the conserved cysteine through the conserved F or W.

TRBV27	CASSSTSYRAVYEQYF
TRBV5-1	CASSPTSGGADTQYF
TRBV6-5	CASSYTRDSPLHF
TRBV5-1	CASSPMTGGETQQYF
TRBV7-9	CASSQTWGGNTIYF
TRBV9	CASSVGSAGSYEQYF
TRBV25-1	CASSERLTGAYEQYF
TRBV7-2	CASSLDRVNEQFF
TRBV4-1	CASSQVRDDGYTF
TRBV30	CAWSPRGGIQPQHF
TRBV6-1	CAGLRGVEAFF
TRBV5-4	CASSRQETTEAFF
TRBV9	CASSSDPLAEYNEQFF
TRBV19	CASSPTGGKETQYF
TRBV29-1	CSGKESRLAGGPGEDNEQFF
TRBV7-3	CASSLINSPLHF
TRBV10-3	CAISELTGETSYTF
TRBV15	CATSSTGVRGELFF
TRBV29-1	CSVSGRGYEQYF
TRBV7-9	CASSATGSEQYF
TRBV30	CAWSVLRGRNTEAFF
TRBV6-4	CASSVEGGVAYEQYF
TRBV7-2	CASSLRQGSNQPQHF
TRBV9	CASSVEIAGVAETQYF
TRBV4-1	CASSPGEQMVTREVREKLFF
TRBV10-3	CAIRQGAGTEAFF
TRBV7-3	CASSLTGQGVKETQYF
TRBV5-4	CASSQQKGETQYF
TRBV6-6	CASSYNEVYEQYF
TRBV29-1	CSAKGGDRYEQYF
TRBV18	CASSPDIDYGYTF
TRBV18	CASSQRLSSGHEQFF
TRBV11-2	CASSHRQGGYNEQFF
TRBV5-5	CASSLRAGRTETQYF
TRBV5-1	CASSRTGDGGYGYTF
TRBV11-2	CASSLGSWQPQHF
TRBV6-6	CASSEKVPGNQPQHF
TRBV5-1	CASSLYGTTTYEQYF